The text below deals with one T cell receptor beta chain. The germline CDR1 and CDR2 sequences are MGHRA and YSYEKL. CDR3 length: 16 residues. The V gene lost 2 bases and the J gene lost 4 bases, with 15 bases spanning the gap. The data belong to a study of shared T cell receptors in the human thymus. The data were produced by immunoSEQ multiplex PCR, yet TCRdb's version contains in-frame clones alone and is incomplete. The sample contains roughly 560,000 clones, 70% to 80% of which appear only once. These data were also reused for a study on human thymus T cells. That publication notes: It was healthy Finnish infants having corrective surgery for congenital heart defects who were the donors. Thymic resections from corrective heart surgery supplied the tissue. Use of V and J genes seemed skewed within the thymic and blood repertoires.

Sequenced sample: thymocytes. V is TRBV4-1 and J is TRBJ1-3; no clear D gene. The TCR originated in a boy under two years old with a congenital heart defect. The CDR3 coding sequence is TGCGCCAGCAGCCAACGGCCGGGTGGGAGGGGAAACACCATATATTTT. It yields the protein CASSQRPGGRGNTIYF.